The 32 T cell receptor beta chains given below trace back to one sample, sequenced in a study of blood T cells in healthy people across ages. The authors ran a second PCR of about 6 to 11 cycles using a sample-barcoded 5' primer and a J-beta primer mix. MiXCR was run by TCRdb on the 5' RACE reads, yielding one entry per CDR3 protein. This table holds about 1.4 million distinct CDR3 sequences, around 59% found once. Source material: blood. The receptors derive from a man aged 18 to 35 in good health.

The sample holds many counts of this clonotype. The V gene is TRBV7-6, the J gene TRBJ2-7; 9 nucleotides match TRBD1. This CDR3 has 15 amino acids. Germline V gives CDR1 SGHVS, CDR2 FNYEAQ. Trimming took 2 bases from V and 3 from J; bases not matched to a gene: 5. The CDR3 DNA reads as TGTGCCAGCAGCTTAAAGGGACAGGGTGACTACGAGCAGTACTTC. Translated: CASSLKGQGDYEQYF. Full variable domain (missing parts from reference TRBV7-6 and TRBJ2-7): GAGVSQSPRYKVTKRGQDVALRCDPISGHVSLYWYRQALGQGPEFLTYFNYEAQQDKSGLPNDRFSAERPEGSISTLTIQRTEQRDSAMYRCASSLKGQGDYEQYFGPGTRLTVT.

The chain has TRBV27 and TRBJ2-7; 13 bases map to TRBD2. Trimming cost V 6 bases and J 12 bases; bases outside gene matches: 8. The CDR3 sequence is 13 residues long. CDR1 MNHEY and CDR2 SMNVEV come from the germline V gene (reference sequence). CDR3 protein: CASSTGLAGVRYF. CDR3 DNA: TGTGCCAGCAGCACCGGACTAGCGGGGGTCAGGTACTTC.

This clonotype was counted between two and nine times. The chain couples TRBV5-6 to TRBJ2-1; 8 nucleotides match TRBD2. Germline V lookup: CDR1 SGHDT, CDR2 YYEEEE. J lost 4 bases, V lost 5 bases, and 8 bases had no gene match. The CDR3 consists of 15 residues. This CDR3 is CASSSRLALYNEQFF. CDR3 in DNA: TGTGCCAGCAGTTCCCGACTAGCGTTATACAATGAGCAGTTCTTC.

The chain carries TRBV7-9 and TRBJ2-5, with D possibly being TRBD2 (5 bases). The V gene's germline CDR1 is SEHNR and CDR2 FQNEAQ (reference sequence). V dropped 3 bases and J dropped 0 bases, with 17 bases sitting between them. The CDR3 contains 17 residues. CDR3 protein: CASSLSGDKQYQETQYF. The CDR3 DNA is TGTGCCAGCAGCTTGAGCGGCGACAAGCAGTACCAAGAGACCCAGTACTTC.

This clonotype appeared a few times. V usage is TRBV7-9 and J usage is TRBJ2-5, with D perhaps TRBD2 (5 bases). The DNA end lines up better with TRBJ2-7; the J call may be wrong. This CDR3 contains 12 residues. Germline V CDR1 and CDR2: SEHNR, FQNEAQ (reference sequence). CDR3 DNA: TGTGCCAGCAGCTCCCCAGCGGACGAGCAGTACTTC. Its protein product is CASSSPADEQYF.

There are a few counts of this clonotype. This rearrangement joins TRBV6-2 or TRBV6-3 to TRBJ2-1; D possibly corresponds to TRBD1 (6 bases). Looked up from germline, CDR1 is MNHEY and CDR2 is SVGEGT. Trimming took 2 bases from V and 6 from J, leaving 14 bases between them. The CDR3 totals 15 residues. The DNA of the CDR3 is TGTGCCAGCAGTTACGCCGACAGGCCCGCCAATGAGCAGTTCTTC. Amino acids: CASSYADRPANEQFF.

The J gene is TRBJ2-1, the V gene TRBV19; D is unresolved. This CDR3 is 12 amino acids long. CDR1 is LNHDA and CDR2 is SQIVND in the germline V gene (reference sequence). Between the trimmed V and J ends, which lost 0 bases and 9 bases, there was a span of 6 bases. CDR3 nucleotides: TGTGCCAGTAGTATAGATCCCTTTGAGCAGTTCTTC. It translates to CASSIDPFEQFF.

The chain has TRBV3-1 and TRBJ2-5, with TRBD2 matching 10 bases. The germline V gene has CDR1 LGHDT and CDR2 YNNKEL (reference sequence). Losses at the gene ends were 1 base for V and 2 bases for J; bases not matched to a gene: 4. The CDR3 is made up of 16 amino acids. CDR3 sequence: CASSQAWTSGQETQYF. CDR3 sequence (DNA): TGTGCCAGCAGCCAAGCTTGGACTAGCGGACAAGAGACCCAGTACTTC.

The chain employs TRBV27 and TRBJ2-4; tentatively, D is TRBD2 (7 bases). The DNA matches TRBJ2-7 better at its end, which makes the J call doubtful. The germline V gene has CDR1 MNHEY and CDR2 SMNVEV (reference sequence). This CDR3 spans 17 amino acids. The CDR3 sequence is CASSFAWGEGGEYEQYF. In nucleotides, the CDR3 is TGTGCCAGCAGTTTTGCGTGGGGGGAGGGGGGCGAGTACGAGCAGTACTTC.

This chain uses TRBV29-1 with TRBJ2-2; 10 nucleotides match TRBD1. The CDR3 loop spans 14 amino acids. From germline, CDR1 is SQVTM and CDR2 ANQGSEA. The V and J ends lost 7 bases and 5 bases, in that order; junction bases with no gene match: 7. CDR3 sequence (DNA): TGCAGCGCCTTGGACAGGGGGAAAACCGGGGAGCTGTTTTTT. This codes for CSALDRGKTGELFF.

V and J are TRBV6-1 and TRBJ2-5; D unclear. Germline-derived CDR1 and CDR2 are MNHNS and SASEGT. V shed 3 bases and J shed 5 bases, with 13 bases lying between them. This CDR3 region has 14 residues. The CDR3 spells CASSDGPVGETQYF. CDR3 in DNA: TGTGCCAGCAGTGACGGACCTGTGGGCGAGACCCAGTACTTC.

This sequence joins TRBV30 and TRBJ1-6; possibly TRBD1 for D (6 bases). The CDR3 sequence is 14 residues long. Germline CDR1 and CDR2: GTSNPN and SVGIG (reference sequence). V was cut by 1 base and J by 10 bases, with 14 bases left in between. The CDR3: CAWSATGSVSPLHF. CDR3 bases: TGTGCCTGGAGTGCCACAGGGAGTGTGTCACCCCTCCACTTT.

In its sample, this clonotype was seen a few times. The chain employs TRBV4-2 and TRBJ2-1; 14 bases agree with TRBD2. The CDR3 extends over 18 amino acids. Germline trimming cut 2 bases from V and 1 base from J; bases unmatched to any gene: 4. The germline gives CDR1 LGHNA, CDR2 YNFKEQ. CDR3 protein: CASSQHGTSGSSYNEQFF. In DNA, the CDR3 is TGTGCCAGCAGCCAACATGGGACTAGCGGGAGTTCCTACAATGAGCAGTTCTTC.

This chain joins TRBV9 and TRBJ2-3, with a tentative D call TRBD2 (6 bases). This CDR3 is built from 16 residues. Germline lookup yields CDR1 SGDLS and CDR2 YYNGEE. V lost 0 bases and J lost 0, with 11 bases in between. CDR3 in amino acids: CASSVGGRGSTDTQYF. DNA for the CDR3: TGTGCCAGCAGCGTAGGAGGTCGGGGGAGCACAGATACGCAGTATTTT. The entire variable domain, with the rest obtained from reference TRBV9 and TRBJ2-3, is as follows: DSGVTQTPKHLITATGQRVTLRCSPRSGDLSVYWYQQSLDQGLQFLIQYYNGEERAKGNILERFSAQQFPDLHSELNLSSLELGDSALYFCASSVGGRGSTDTQYFGPGTRLTVL.

This chain connects TRBV5-1 to TRBJ2-3; possible D gene TRBD2, 5 bases. The CDR3 has 14 residues. CDR1 and CDR2 (germline): SGHRS, YFSETQ. V gave up 5 bases and J gave up 2 bases, with 12 bases separating them. As DNA, the CDR3 is TGCGCCAGCAGGCGGGCTACGCCCACAGATACGCAGTATTTT. It specifies CASRRATPTDTQYF.

The sample holds a few counts of this clonotype. The gene calls are TRBV7-2 and TRBJ2-3; D uncertain. The ends were cut back, 0 bases at V and 4 bases at J, with 8 bases in the middle. Germline assignment: CDR1 SGHTA and CDR2 FQGNSA. The CDR3 runs 14 residues. CDR3 bases: TGTGCCAGCAGCTTAGCCTTCAGACCAGATACGCAGTATTTT. It is translated as CASSLAFRPDTQYF.

This chain links TRBV10-3 with TRBJ1-5, with unresolved D. Deletions cut 3 bases from V and 1 base from J, with 13 bases between. Per the germline V gene, CDR1 is ENHRY and CDR2 is SYGVKD. The CDR3 is made up of 16 amino acids. This CDR3 reads CAISDRAGASNQPQHF. The CDR3 DNA reads as TGTGCCATCAGTGATAGGGCGGGCGCAAGCAATCAGCCCCAGCATTTT.

The chain has TRBV12-3 or TRBV12-4 and TRBJ1-1; perhaps TRBD1 as D (5 bases). The CDR3 spans 14 residues. V gave up 5 bases and J gave up 8 bases, with 18 bases separating them. This CDR3 reads CASSLDGEGPEAFF. The CDR3 DNA is TGTGCCAGCAGTCTAGACGGGGAGGGGCCCGAAGCTTTCTTT.

This chain connects TRBV10-3 to TRBJ1-2; D perhaps matches TRBD1 (5 bases). This CDR3 is built from 13 residues. Trimming took 2 bases from V and 5 from J, leaving 9 bases between them. Per germline, CDR1 ENHRY and CDR2 SYGVKD. In DNA form, the CDR3 reads TGTGCCATCAGTGAGCAGGGCTGGTATGGCTACACCTTC. Translated, it gives CAISEQGWYGYTF.

The chain combines TRBV4-2 with TRBJ2-7, with a weak D call TRBD1 (5 bases). The end of the DNA is better explained by TRBJ2-5, so the J call may be wrong. From germline, CDR1 is LGHNA and CDR2 YNFKEQ. The CDR3 consists of 13 residues. The CDR3 here is CASRRTQQETQYF. The CDR3 region has the DNA TGTGCCAGCAGGCGGACACAGCAAGAGACCCAGTACTTC.

J is TRBJ2-7 and V is TRBV27; 8 nucleotides align to TRBD2. V lost 3 bases and J lost 3; bases outside the gene matches: 7. CDR3 size: 15 residues. The germline V gene has CDR1 MNHEY and CDR2 SMNVEV (reference sequence). CDR3 amino acids: CASSLGLDRSYEQYF. In DNA, the CDR3 is TGTGCCAGCAGTTTGGGACTAGACAGAAGCTACGAGCAGTACTTC.

V usage is TRBV20-1 and J usage is TRBJ1-5; perhaps TRBD1 as D (6 bases). Germline V CDR1 and CDR2: DFQATT, SNEGSKA (reference sequence). The V end lost 2 bases, the J end lost 0 bases, and 17 bases lay between the germline ends. The length of the CDR3 is 17 residues. The CDR3 spells CSARPLKGGASNQPQHF. CDR3 in DNA: TGCAGTGCTAGACCGTTAAAAGGGGGGGCTAGCAATCAGCCCCAGCATTTT.

The chain employs TRBV12-3 or TRBV12-4 and TRBJ2-7; TRBD2 aligns across 8 bases. V lost 2 bases to trimming and J lost 0 bases; unmatched junction nucleotides: 12. The CDR3 has 18 residues. CDR3 DNA sequence: TGTGCCAGCAGTTTAATCTTTACTAGCGGAATGAGCTCCTACGAGCAGTACTTC. Residues: CASSLIFTSGMSSYEQYF.

The V gene is TRBV5-5, the J gene TRBJ2-5, with TRBD1 matching over 9 bases. The end of the DNA fits TRBJ2-7 better, so the J call may be wrong. The germline CDR1 and CDR2 sequences are SGHKS and YYEKEE (reference sequence). The CDR3 is 14 residues long. The CDR3 is CASSLPDRGFEQYF. The CDR3 coding sequence is TGTGCCAGCAGCTTGCCGGACAGGGGTTTCGAGCAGTACTTC.

The chain combines TRBV27 with TRBJ2-1, with D perhaps TRBD1 (5 bases). Germline lookup yields CDR1 MNHEY and CDR2 SMNVEV (reference sequence). The CDR3 sequence is 14 residues long. Trimming left V 0 bases short and J 5 bases short, with 8 bases between. The CDR3 DNA follows: TGTGCCAGCAGTTTATCAGGGGCAAACAATGAGCAGTTCTTC. Its translation: CASSLSGANNEQFF.

The sample holds a few counts of this clonotype. The chain recombines TRBV7-9 with TRBJ2-4, with D tentatively TRBD1 or TRBD2 (5 bases each). The DNA matches TRBJ2-7 better at its end, which makes the J call doubtful. The germline V gene has CDR1 SEHNR and CDR2 FQNEAQ (reference sequence). This CDR3 is built from 18 residues. Here the CDR3 reads CASSYVNFRGAVSAEQYF. In nucleotides, the CDR3 is TGTGCCAGCAGCTACGTGAATTTTCGGGGCGCCGTATCCGCCGAGCAGTACTTC.

The rearrangement joins TRBV27 to TRBJ2-5; the D is unclear. The CDR3 covers 14 residues. CDR1 is MNHEY, CDR2 SMNVEV, per germline (reference sequence). Trimming cost V 5 bases and J 7 bases, with 17 bases left between them. CDR3 sequence reads: CASSPTPGLVTQYF. CDR3 bases: TGTGCCAGCAGTCCAACCCCGGGCCTCGTGACCCAGTACTTC.

The J gene is TRBJ2-5, the V gene TRBV20-1, with 11 positions matching TRBD2. This CDR3 is 15 amino acids long. Losses at the gene ends were 3 bases for V and 4 bases for J; bases not matched to a gene: 7. In germline, CDR1 is DFQATT, CDR2 SNEGSKA (reference sequence). As DNA, the CDR3 is TGCAGTGCTAGGCAGCTAGCGGGGGGTAGAGAGACCCAGTACTTC. It is translated as CSARQLAGGRETQYF.

The chain recombines TRBV15 with TRBJ2-5; D perhaps matches TRBD1 (5 bases). The length of the CDR3 is 16 residues. The germline V gene has CDR1 LNHNV and CDR2 YYDKDF (reference sequence). The V end lost 5 bases, the J end lost 5 bases, and 21 bases lay between the germline ends. CDR3 amino acids: CATSSNDPRVGETQYF. The CDR3 region has the DNA TGTGCCACCAGCTCGAACGACCCCAGGGTAGGGGAGACCCAGTACTTC.

In its sample, this clonotype was seen a few times. The rearrangement links TRBV20-1 to TRBJ1-6, with D hard to call. There are 15 residues in the CDR3. Trimming took 3 bases from V and 0 from J, leaving 9 bases between them. The germline gives CDR1 DFQATT, CDR2 SNEGSKA (reference sequence). CDR3 sequence: CSASYGYSYNSPLHF. CDR3 bases: TGCAGTGCTAGTTATGGCTACTCCTATAATTCACCCCTCCACTTT.

The genes are TRBV7-2 and TRBJ1-6, with D unresolved. The CDR3 sequence is 15 residues long. The V end was cut by 0 bases, the J end by 13 bases, with 16 bases between. Germline V CDR1 and CDR2: SGHTA, FQGNSA. The CDR3 reads CASSLAGRVKHPLHF. The DNA of the CDR3 is TGTGCCAGCAGCTTAGCGGGTAGGGTAAAACATCCCCTCCACTTT.

CDR3 amino acids: CASSSGGQGSYEQYF. Written as DNA, the CDR3 is TGTGCCAGCAGTTCGGGTGGACAGGGATCCTACGAGCAGTACTTC. The rearrangement joins TRBV28 to TRBJ2-5, with 8 bases aligning to TRBD1. The J call is doubtful: the DNA matches TRBJ2-7 better. This CDR3 region has 15 residues. Per the germline V gene, CDR1 is MDHEN and CDR2 is SYDVKM.